One and the same sample provided the 13 T cell receptor beta chains below, sequenced in a study of T-cell memory formation after mild COVID-19. One entry per CDR3 protein results from TCRdb running MiXCR on the 5' RACE reads. The sample records around 310,000 distinct CDR3 sequences, 13% to 15% being singletons. The source material was PBMCs or a T cell subset sorted from them (not recorded which). Every receptor here comes from a man between 18 and 35 years old who had mild COVID-19 (a few samples of this study predate the infection). Cell type and time point are not known.

This clonotype was observed a handful of times. The gene calls are TRBV7-9 and TRBJ2-3; no clear D. V lost 5 bases, J lost 4 bases, and 10 bases lay in between. In germline, CDR1 is SEHNR, CDR2 FQNEAQ (reference sequence). The CDR3 consists of 13 residues. The CDR3 region is CASSPLGADTQYF. The CDR3 DNA follows: TGTGCCAGCAGCCCCCTTGGGGCAGATACGCAGTATTTT.

This chain links TRBV5-6 with TRBJ2-2, with 8 bases fitting TRBD1. J lost 5 bases, V lost 4 bases, and 10 bases had no gene match. Germline V CDR1 and CDR2: SGHDT, YYEEEE. The CDR3 has 16 residues. The CDR3 DNA reads TGTGCCAGCAGCCAAGGACAGGGTGCGCGGACCGGGGAGCTGTTTTTT. Its protein is CASSQGQGARTGELFF.

V gene TRBV19 combines with J gene TRBJ1-1, with D unresolved. V lost 5 bases to trimming and J lost 5 bases, with 12 bases between them. Germline V gene lookup returns CDR1 LNHDA and CDR2 SQIVND (reference sequence). The CDR3 loop spans 13 amino acids. The DNA of the CDR3 is TGTGCCAGTAGTGGACCAGGCGGGACTGAAGCTTTCTTT. Protein product: CASSGPGGTEAFF.

This sequence joins TRBV10-3 and TRBJ2-3; 7 positions agree with TRBD1. This CDR3 has 12 residues. CDR1 ENHRY and CDR2 SYGVKD come from the germline V gene. Unmatched junction bases numbered 7, after V lost 8 bases and J lost 8 bases. The CDR3 sequence is CAIGTDQATQYF. The CDR3 DNA sequence: TGTGCCATCGGGACAGACCAGGCTACGCAGTATTTT.

The V call is TRBV2, the J call TRBJ2-4, with D maybe TRBD2 (6 bases). The germline V gene has CDR1 SNHLY and CDR2 FYNNEI. V was clipped by 2 bases and J by 1 base, with 12 bases between them. CDR3 size: 16 residues. In DNA form, the CDR3 reads TGTGCCAGCAGTGAAATTCCTAGCGTGGCCAAAAACATTCAGTACTTC. Translating gives CASSEIPSVAKNIQYF.

The chain is built from TRBV6-1 and TRBJ1-2; D remains unclear. The CDR3 is 14 residues long. Germline V gene sequence: CDR1 MNHNS, CDR2 SASEGT. The V and J ends lost 6 bases and 0 bases respectively, with 11 bases between them. The CDR3: CASRSGPTNYGYTF. The DNA of the CDR3 is TGTGCCAGCAGATCCGGGCCGACTAACTATGGCTACACCTTC.

This clonotype appeared many times. The chain employs TRBV7-2 and TRBJ2-2; 9 positions agree with TRBD2. With V trimmed by 6 bases and J by 4 bases, 12 bases remained unmatched. The CDR3 consists of 17 residues. The germline V gene has CDR1 SGHTA and CDR2 FQGNSA. The CDR3 nucleotides read TGTGCCAGCAGGCGGGGGGGCAGGGACGCCGGCACCGGGGAGCTGTTTTTT. This translates into CASRRGGRDAGTGELFF.

The genes are TRBV6-5 and TRBJ2-3, with 10 bases fitting TRBD1. Germline assignment: CDR1 MNHEY and CDR2 SVGAGI. V was pared by 6 bases and J by 4 bases, with 1 base of the junction left unmatched. The CDR3 has 13 residues. Here the CDR3 DNA reads TGTGCCAGCAGAGGGACAGGGGCAGATACGCAGTATTTT. Translated, it gives CASRGTGADTQYF.

The chain has TRBV7-3 and TRBJ2-1; 10 bases map to TRBD2. CDR3 size: 17 residues. Per the germline V gene, CDR1 is SGHTA and CDR2 is FQGTGA. Trimming at V came to 2 bases and at J to 10 bases, leaving 14 bases not matched to a gene. CDR3 sequence: CASSLLASGGRAGEQFF. The CDR3 bases are TGTGCCAGCAGCTTACTTGCTAGCGGGGGCCGTGCTGGGGAGCAGTTCTTC.

This clonotype was detected only a few times. CDR3 in DNA: TGCGCCAGCAGCTTGTATAGGGGGCAGGGCACTGAAGCTTTCTTT. Its translation is CASSLYRGQGTEAFF. V and J are TRBV5-1 and TRBJ1-1; TRBD1 aligns across 7 bases. Germline values: CDR1 SGHRS, CDR2 YFSETQ. This CDR3 comprises 15 residues. V trimming: 1 base; J trimming: 4 bases; junction bases outside the gene matches: 7.

This clonotype was observed a few times. The chain combines TRBV11-2 with TRBJ1-6, with 8 bases that match TRBD1. The CDR3 spans 15 residues. The V gene end was trimmed by 5 bases and the J gene end by 8 bases; junction bases not matched to a gene: 8. Germline V gene lookup returns CDR1 SGHAT and CDR2 FQNNGV. The DNA of the CDR3 is TGTGCCAGCAGCGACCCGGGACAGGACGATTCACCCCTCCACTTT. Protein sequence: CASSDPGQDDSPLHF.

This clonotype rates as medium-sized. The rearrangement uses TRBV9 and TRBJ2-5; a possible D gene is TRBD2 (6 bases). The germline CDR1 and CDR2 sequences are SGDLS and YYNGEE. V lost 0 bases and J lost 3, with 9 bases in between. This CDR3 contains 14 residues. The CDR3 is CASSVAGVEETQYF. The CDR3 DNA is TGTGCCAGCAGCGTAGCGGGGGTTGAAGAGACCCAGTACTTC.

This clonotype has more than one count but fewer than ten. The chain is built from TRBV29-1 and TRBJ1-5; weak D call: TRBD1 (6 bases). Germline CDR1 SQVTM, CDR2 ANQGSEA. Deletions cut 5 bases from V and 1 base from J, with 15 bases between. The CDR3 runs to 15 residues. The CDR3 reads CSVQQGGGSNQPQHF. The DNA for the CDR3 is TGCAGCGTTCAACAGGGAGGAGGAAGCAATCAGCCCCAGCATTTT.